This T cell receptor beta chain originates from a study of shared clonotypes between healthy human individuals. Study information: There were three CD4 naive, three CD4 memory, two CD8 naive and one CD8 memory plates per donor.

As concerns this clone: Other DNA sequences within the sample encode an identical CDR3.

The V end was cut by 6 bases, the J end by 0 bases, with 10 bases between. The CDR3 has 14 amino acids. Germline CDR1 reads SNHLY; CDR2 reads FYNNEI. The assay was immunoSEQ multiplex PCR, and TCRdb's table has in-frame clones only and misses some. The sample has about 1.4 million clones; more than 95% are singletons. Sequences were obtained from naive CD4+ T cells sorted from blood. Subset meaning: CD45RA+ positively selected. V is TRBV2 and J is TRBJ2-3, with D perhaps TRBD2 (5 bases). The source of this sequence is a man aged 30-40 years in good health. The CDR3 DNA follows: TGTGCCAGCAGACGGGAAACTAGCACAGATACGCAGTATTTT. Translation gives CASRRETSTDTQYF.